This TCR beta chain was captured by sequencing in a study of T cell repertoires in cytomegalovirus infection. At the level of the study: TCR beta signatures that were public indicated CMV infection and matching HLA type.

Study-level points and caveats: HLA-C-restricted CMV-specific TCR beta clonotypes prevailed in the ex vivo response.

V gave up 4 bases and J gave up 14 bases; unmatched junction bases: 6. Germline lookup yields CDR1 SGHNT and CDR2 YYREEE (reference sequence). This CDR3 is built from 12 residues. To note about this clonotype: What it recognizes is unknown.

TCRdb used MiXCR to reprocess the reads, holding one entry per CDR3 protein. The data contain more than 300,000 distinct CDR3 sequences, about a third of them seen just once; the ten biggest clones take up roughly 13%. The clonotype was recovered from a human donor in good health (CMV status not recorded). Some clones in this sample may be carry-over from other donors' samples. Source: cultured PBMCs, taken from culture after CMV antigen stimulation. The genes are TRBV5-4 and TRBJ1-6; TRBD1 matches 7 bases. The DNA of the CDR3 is TGTGCCAGCAGCGCAGGGGGATGGGCCCTCCACTTT. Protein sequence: CASSAGGWALHF.